This T cell receptor beta chain was profiled in a study of T cells after posttransplantation cyclophosphamide. Trimming took off 7 bases at V and 1 base at J, with 13 bases between the two ends. The CDR3 runs 14 residues. Germline V gene data show CDR1 as SNHLY and CDR2 as FYNNEI. With regard to this clone: The antigen is not known.

Profiling relied on immunoSEQ multiplex PCR, and the TCRdb table lists in-frame clones only, not all of them. The repertoire consists of 3,500 to 4,000 clones, with 55% to 65% occurring once and the leading ten covering roughly 25%. Study findings and constraints: Donor CD8+ memory clones often dominated recipient blood repertoires at later times.

The receptor was isolated from a man aged 25-45 years in good health and a related stem cell transplant donor. The chain couples TRBV2 to TRBJ2-5; no definite D call. Input material: memory CD8+ T cells sorted from blood. The CDR3 here is CASTRLGSQETQYF. CDR3 DNA sequence: TGTGCCAGCACTCGACTCGGTAGCCAAGAGACCCAGTACTTC.